Presented here are 10 T cell receptor beta chains from one specimen sequenced in a study of blood T cell repertoires in COVID-19. Only in-frame clones appear in the TCRdb table, and some are missing; sequencing was by immunoSEQ multiplex PCR. The table shows 270,000 or so clones, with 84% occurring only once. Sequenced material: peripheral blood. The source of these receptors is a human donor with COVID-19, enrolled during active disease. The donor label of this sample is uncertain.

V is TRBV11-3 and J is TRBJ2-3, with 7 nucleotides matching TRBD2. The germline V gene encodes CDR1 SGHNT and CDR2 YENEEA. V dropped 5 bases and J dropped 3; count of bases not matched to a gene: 8. CDR3 size: 15 residues. As DNA, the CDR3 is TGTGCCAGCAGCCTCGGGGGGACTCGTACAGATACGCAGTATTTT. This codes for CASSLGGTRTDTQYF.

The rearrangement uses TRBV7-3 and TRBJ1-1; D might be TRBD1 (5 bases). Deletions cut 1 base from V and 0 bases from J, with 6 bases between. Germline CDR1 is SGHTA and CDR2 is FQGTGA. The CDR3 contains 14 residues. CDR3 bases: TGTGCCAGCAGCTTAAACAGGATGAACACTGAAGCTTTCTTT. Protein: CASSLNRMNTEAFF.

This sequence joins TRBV28 and TRBJ2-1; tentative D call: TRBD2 (6 bases). Trimming removed 6 bases at V and 9 bases at J, with 18 bases between. The germline V gene encodes CDR1 MDHEN and CDR2 SYDVKM. The CDR3 sequence is 14 residues long. The CDR3 sequence: CASSSPGRGVEQFF. The CDR3 DNA reads TGTGCCAGCAGCTCCCCGGGACGCGGGGTTGAGCAGTTCTTC.

The rearrangement links TRBV6-2 or TRBV6-3 to TRBJ2-2; D remains ambiguous. V lost 5 bases to trimming and J lost 4 bases, with 8 bases between them. Germline CDR1 and CDR2: MNHEY and SVGEGT. The CDR3 runs 13 residues. CDR3 in DNA: TGTGCCAGCAGTCCACTACGCACCGGGGAGCTGTTTTTT. It yields the protein CASSPLRTGELFF.

The rearrangement links TRBV15 to TRBJ2-3; D not certain. Germline CDR1 and CDR2: LNHNV and YYDKDF (reference sequence). The CDR3 sequence is 11 residues long. V was clipped by 6 bases and J by 5 bases, with 6 bases between them. The CDR3 nucleotides read TGTGCCACCAGGTCCGTAGATACGCAGTATTTT. The encoded protein is CATRSVDTQYF.

A single count supports this clone. The chain uses TRBV9 and TRBJ2-3, with 9 bases that match TRBD2. The CDR3 runs 19 residues. V trimming: 3 bases; J trimming: 1 base; junction bases outside the gene matches: 15. Germline lookup yields CDR1 SGDLS and CDR2 YYNGEE. CDR3 nucleotide sequence: TGTGCCAGCAGCGCGACCACCCCGACTAGCGGACGGGGCACAGATACGCAGTATTTT. Translated: CASSATTPTSGRGTDTQYF.

This chain connects TRBV11-2 to TRBJ1-5; 8 bases match TRBD1. CDR1 is SGHAT and CDR2 is FQNNGV in the germline V gene. The CDR3 extends over 16 amino acids. After removal of 0 bases from V and 2 bases from J, the junction contained 3 bases not matched to a gene. This CDR3 reads CASSLDGQGGNQPQHF. CDR3 DNA: TGTGCCAGCAGCTTAGATGGACAGGGCGGCAATCAGCCCCAGCATTTT.

A few counts support this clone. The chain carries TRBV2 and TRBJ2-7; D gene ambiguous. V lost 8 bases and J 7 bases, leaving 18 bases between the germline ends. Per germline, CDR1 SNHLY and CDR2 FYNNEI. This CDR3 spans 13 amino acids. In DNA form, the CDR3 reads TGTGCCAGCTTCAAATCTCCAGTGATGGAGCAGTACTTC. It yields the protein CASFKSPVMEQYF.

This clone appeared a few times. The CDR3 DNA follows: TGTGCCAGCAGCCAAACCCCCGGGACAGGGCGAAAAGCTTTCTTT. Residues: CASSQTPGTGRKAFF. This rearrangement joins TRBV14 to TRBJ1-1; 9 nucleotides align to TRBD1. The V segment lost 2 bases and the J segment 9 bases; nucleotides outside the gene matches: 10. The CDR3 sequence is 15 residues long. Germline lookup yields CDR1 SGHDN and CDR2 FVKESK.

The V and J genes are TRBV29-1 and TRBJ2-7; D ambiguous. CDR3 size: 14 residues. The V gene lost 7 bases and the J gene lost 0 bases, with 16 bases spanning the gap. Germline CDR1 and CDR2: SQVTM and ANQGSEA. The CDR3 region has the DNA TGCAGCGCTTTGGTAGACATATACTCCTACGAGCAGTACTTC. Protein: CSALVDIYSYEQYF.